This is a list of T cell receptor beta chains from one sample in a study of shared clonotypes between healthy human individuals. Method: immunoSEQ multiplex PCR; TCRdb's copy keeps in-frame clones and lacks some. The sample lists hundreds of thousands of clones, over 65% occurring once. The sample comprised memory CD4+ T cells sorted from blood. The receptors here all came from a woman aged 25 to 39 in good health. Both conserved end residues are part of each CDR3. The order of the fields is V gene, clone size, J gene, D gene, CDR3 protein, CDR3 DNA. The D gene is left open where the match is weak. Rows give clone size only sometimes, using once, few, many, or a class for an expanded clone.

V gene: TRBV5-8
clone size: NA
J gene: TRBJ2-3
D gene: NA
CDR3 protein: CASSQGKVVGAPSTDTQYF
CDR3 DNA: TGTGCCAGCAGCCAGGGAAAAGTGGTCGGGGCCCCTAGCACAGATACGCAGTATTTT

V gene: TRBV10-3
clone size: NA
J gene: TRBJ2-1
D gene: NA
CDR3 protein: CAISGPPGASNEQFF
CDR3 DNA: TGTGCCATCAGTGGACCACCGGGGGCTAGCAATGAGCAGTTCTTC

V gene: TRBV4-2
clone size: few
J gene: TRBJ2-7
D gene: TRBD2
CDR3 protein: CASSHSGTTGSYEQYF
CDR3 DNA: TGTGCCAGCAGCCATTCCGGGACTACGGGCTCCTACGAGCAGTACTTC

V gene: TRBV2
clone size: many
J gene: TRBJ2-1
D gene: TRBD2
CDR3 protein: CASSHTSSGTYNEQFF
CDR3 DNA: TGTGCCAGCAGCCATACCTCTAGCGGAACCTACAATGAGCAGTTCTTC

V gene: TRBV18
clone size: NA
J gene: TRBJ2-3
D gene: NA
CDR3 protein: CASSLVLVTDTQYF
CDR3 DNA: TGTGCCAGCTCCCTAGTCTTGGTAACAGATACGCAGTATTTT

V gene: TRBV6-1
clone size: NA
J gene: TRBJ2-2
D gene: NA
CDR3 protein: CASSRAANTGELFF
CDR3 DNA: TGTGCCAGCAGTCGGGCCGCCAACACCGGGGAGCTGTTTTTT

V gene: TRBV10-3
clone size: NA
J gene: TRBJ2-7
D gene: TRBD1
CDR3 protein: CATSPGTVYEQYF
CDR3 DNA: TGTGCCACCTCTCCCGGGACAGTTTACGAGCAGTACTTC

V gene: TRBV11-1
clone size: NA
J gene: TRBJ2-2
D gene: NA
CDR3 protein: CASSRQQGTGELFF
CDR3 DNA: TGTGCCAGCAGCCGTCAACAGGGAACTGGGGAGCTGTTTTTT

V gene: TRBV5-1
clone size: NA
J gene: TRBJ2-7
D gene: NA
CDR3 protein: CASSPGPPPYEQYF
CDR3 DNA: TGCGCCAGCAGCCCAGGGCCGCCCCCCTACGAGCAGTACTTC

V gene: TRBV10-3
clone size: NA
J gene: TRBJ1-4
D gene: TRBD1
CDR3 protein: CAISERQGVNEKLFF
CDR3 DNA: TGTGCCATCAGTGAGAGGCAGGGGGTTAATGAAAAACTGTTTTTT

V gene: TRBV21-1
clone size: NA
J gene: TRBJ2-2
D gene: NA
CDR3 protein: CAGRPGQGAGELFF
CDR3 DNA: TGTGCCGGTCGACCGGGACAAGGGGCCGGGGAGCTGTTTTTT

V gene: TRBV18
clone size: few
J gene: TRBJ1-1
D gene: NA
CDR3 protein: CASSPAELGLSTEAFF
CDR3 DNA: TGTGCCAGCTCGCCGGCGGAACTTGGGTTGAGCACTGAAGCTTTCTTT

V gene: TRBV29-1
clone size: NA
J gene: TRBJ1-1
D gene: TRBD1
CDR3 protein: CSVRQGNLNTEAFF
CDR3 DNA: TGCAGCGTACGACAGGGGAATCTGAACACTGAAGCTTTCTTT

V gene: TRBV7-9
clone size: NA
J gene: TRBJ2-1
D gene: TRBD2
CDR3 protein: CASSFGTRISDEQFF
CDR3 DNA: TGTGCCAGCAGCTTCGGGACTAGGATCTCAGATGAGCAGTTCTTC

V gene: TRBV7-9
clone size: NA
J gene: TRBJ2-5
D gene: TRBD1
CDR3 protein: CASSYRGEETQYF
CDR3 DNA: TGTGCCAGCAGCTACAGGGGGGAGGAGACCCAGTACTTC